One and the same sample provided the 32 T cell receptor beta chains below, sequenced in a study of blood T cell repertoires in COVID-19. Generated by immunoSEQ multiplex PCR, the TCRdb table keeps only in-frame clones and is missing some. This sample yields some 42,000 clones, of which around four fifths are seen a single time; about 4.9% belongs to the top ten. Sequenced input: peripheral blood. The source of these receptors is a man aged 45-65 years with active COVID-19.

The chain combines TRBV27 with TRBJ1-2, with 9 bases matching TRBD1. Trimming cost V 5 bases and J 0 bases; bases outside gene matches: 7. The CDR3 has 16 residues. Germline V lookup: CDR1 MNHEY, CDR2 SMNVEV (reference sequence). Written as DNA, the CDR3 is TGTGCCAGCAGTAGGACAGGGGTTAGAGCTAACTATGGCTACACCTTC. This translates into CASSRTGVRANYGYTF.

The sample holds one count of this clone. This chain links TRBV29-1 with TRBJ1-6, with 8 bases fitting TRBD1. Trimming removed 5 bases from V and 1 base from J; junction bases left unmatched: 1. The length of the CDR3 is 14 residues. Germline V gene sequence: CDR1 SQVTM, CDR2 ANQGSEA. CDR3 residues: CSVRDRSYNSPLHF. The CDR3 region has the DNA TGCAGCGTTCGGGACAGGTCCTATAATTCACCCCTCCACTTT.

The CDR3 sequence is CASSPGQRFTDTQYF. CDR3 DNA: TGTGCCAGCTCACCAGGACAGCGATTCACAGATACGCAGTATTTT. The chain couples TRBV18 to TRBJ2-3; D might be TRBD1 (6 bases). Looked up from germline, CDR1 is KGHSH and CDR2 is LQKENI. V was cut by 2 bases and J by 2 bases, with 11 bases left in between. CDR3 length: 15 amino acids.

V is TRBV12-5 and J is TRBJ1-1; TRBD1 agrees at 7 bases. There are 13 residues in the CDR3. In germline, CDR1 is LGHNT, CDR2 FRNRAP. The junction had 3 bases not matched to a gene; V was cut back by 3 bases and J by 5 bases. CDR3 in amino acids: CASGLGGWTEAFF. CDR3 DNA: TGTGCTAGTGGTTTAGGGGGCTGGACTGAAGCTTTCTTT.

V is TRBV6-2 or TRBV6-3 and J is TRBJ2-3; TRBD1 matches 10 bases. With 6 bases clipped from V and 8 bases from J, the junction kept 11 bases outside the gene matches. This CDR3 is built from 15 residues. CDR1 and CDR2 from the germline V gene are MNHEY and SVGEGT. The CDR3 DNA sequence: TGTGCCAGCAGCCCCCCGCGGACAGGGGGGAGTACGCAGTATTTT. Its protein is CASSPPRTGGSTQYF.

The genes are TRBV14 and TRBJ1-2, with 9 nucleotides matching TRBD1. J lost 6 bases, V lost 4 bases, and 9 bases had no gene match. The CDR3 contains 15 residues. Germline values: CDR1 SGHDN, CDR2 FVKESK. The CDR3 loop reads CASSRTIRDRDGYTF. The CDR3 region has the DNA TGTGCCAGCAGCCGAACAATCCGGGACAGGGATGGCTACACCTTC.

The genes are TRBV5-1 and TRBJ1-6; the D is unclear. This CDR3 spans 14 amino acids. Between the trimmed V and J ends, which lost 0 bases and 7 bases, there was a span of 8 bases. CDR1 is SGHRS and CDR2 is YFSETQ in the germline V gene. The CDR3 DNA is TGCGCCAGCAGCTTGGTGGCGGCGAATTCACCCCTCCACTTT. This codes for CASSLVAANSPLHF.

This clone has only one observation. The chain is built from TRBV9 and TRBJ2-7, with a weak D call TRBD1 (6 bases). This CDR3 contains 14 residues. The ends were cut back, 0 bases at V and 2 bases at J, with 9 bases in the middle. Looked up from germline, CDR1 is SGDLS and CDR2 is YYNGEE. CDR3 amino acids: CASSVAWGPYEQYF. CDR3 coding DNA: TGTGCCAGCAGCGTAGCGTGGGGGCCCTACGAGCAGTACTTC. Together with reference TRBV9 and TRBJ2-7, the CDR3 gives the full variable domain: DSGVTQTPKHLITATGQRVTLRCSPRSGDLSVYWYQQSLDQGLQFLIQYYNGEERAKGNILERFSAQQFPDLHSELNLSSLELGDSALYFCASSVAWGPYEQYFGPGTRLTVT.

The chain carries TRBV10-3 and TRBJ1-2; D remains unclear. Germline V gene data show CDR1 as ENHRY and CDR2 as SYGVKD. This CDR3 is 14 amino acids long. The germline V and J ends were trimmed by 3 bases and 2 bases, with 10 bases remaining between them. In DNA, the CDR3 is TGTGCCATCAGTGACCTCCCGAGAAACTATGGCTACACCTTC. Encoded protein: CAISDLPRNYGYTF.

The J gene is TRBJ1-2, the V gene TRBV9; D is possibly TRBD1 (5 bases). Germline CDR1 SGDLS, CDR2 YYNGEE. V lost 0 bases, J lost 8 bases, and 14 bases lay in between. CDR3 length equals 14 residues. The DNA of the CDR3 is TGTGCCAGCAGCGTAGGGGTGCAGGGTAGAGGCTACACCTTC. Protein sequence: CASSVGVQGRGYTF.

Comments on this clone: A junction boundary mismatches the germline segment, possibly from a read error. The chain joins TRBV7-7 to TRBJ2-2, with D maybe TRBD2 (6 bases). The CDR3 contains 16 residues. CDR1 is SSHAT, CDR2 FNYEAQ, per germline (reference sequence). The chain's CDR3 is CASSLRAGTNTGELFF. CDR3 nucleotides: TGTGCTAGCAGCTTACGGGCGGGAACGAACACCGGGGAGCTGTTTTTT. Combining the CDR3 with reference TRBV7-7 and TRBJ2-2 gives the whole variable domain GAGVSQSPRYKVTKRGQDVTLRCDPISSHATLYWYQQALGQGPEFLTYFNYEAQPDKSGLPSDRFSAERPEGSISTLTIQRTEQRDSAMYRCASSLRAGTNTGELFFGEGSRLTVL.

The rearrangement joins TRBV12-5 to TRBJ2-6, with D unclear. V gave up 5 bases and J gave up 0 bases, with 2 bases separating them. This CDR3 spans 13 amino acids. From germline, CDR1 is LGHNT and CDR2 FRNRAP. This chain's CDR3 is CASGLSGANVLTF. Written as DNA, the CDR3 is TGTGCTAGTGGTCTCTCTGGGGCCAACGTCCTGACTTTC.

CDR3 region: CASRPNLRAEGYTF. In DNA form, the CDR3 reads TGTGCCAGCAGACCAAATTTGAGGGCGGAGGGCTACACCTTC. V is TRBV3-1 (or the pseudogene TRBV3-2) and J is TRBJ1-2, with unresolved D. CDR1 LGHDT and CDR2 YNNKEL come from the germline V gene (reference sequence). The CDR3 totals 14 residues. Trimming left V 6 bases short and J 8 bases short, with 19 bases between.

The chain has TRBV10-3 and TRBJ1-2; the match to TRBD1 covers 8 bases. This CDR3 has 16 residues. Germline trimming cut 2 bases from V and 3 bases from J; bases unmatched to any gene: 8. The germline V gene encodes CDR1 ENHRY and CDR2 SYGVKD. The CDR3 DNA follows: TGTGCCATCAGTGAGCCGAGACAGGGGTTCGACTATGGCTACACCTTC. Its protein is CAISEPRQGFDYGYTF.

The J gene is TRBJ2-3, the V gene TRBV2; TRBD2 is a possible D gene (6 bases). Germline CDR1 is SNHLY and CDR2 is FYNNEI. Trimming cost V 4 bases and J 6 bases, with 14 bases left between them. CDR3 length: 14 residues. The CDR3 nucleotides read TGTGCCAGCAGTGTTTACGGGAGCGGGGATACGCAGTATTTT. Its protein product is CASSVYGSGDTQYF.

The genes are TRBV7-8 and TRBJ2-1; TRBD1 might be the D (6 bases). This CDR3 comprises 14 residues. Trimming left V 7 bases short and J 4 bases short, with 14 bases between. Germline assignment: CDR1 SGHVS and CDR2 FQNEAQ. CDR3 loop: CASNNRVEYNEQFF. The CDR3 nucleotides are TGTGCCAGCAACAACAGGGTCGAATACAATGAGCAGTTCTTC.

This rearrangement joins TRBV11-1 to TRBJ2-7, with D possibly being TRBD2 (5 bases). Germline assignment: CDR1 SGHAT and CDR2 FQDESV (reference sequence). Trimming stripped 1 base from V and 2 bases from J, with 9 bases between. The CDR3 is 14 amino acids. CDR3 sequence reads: CASSLGLPPYEQYF. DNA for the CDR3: TGTGCCAGCAGCTTAGGACTACCGCCCTACGAGCAGTACTTC. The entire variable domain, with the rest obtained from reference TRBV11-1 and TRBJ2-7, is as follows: EAEVAQSPRYKITEKSQAVAFWCDPISGHATLYWYRQILGQGPELLVQFQDESVVDDSQLPKDRFSAERLKGVDSTLKIQPAELGDSAMYLCASSLGLPPYEQYFGPGTRLTVT.

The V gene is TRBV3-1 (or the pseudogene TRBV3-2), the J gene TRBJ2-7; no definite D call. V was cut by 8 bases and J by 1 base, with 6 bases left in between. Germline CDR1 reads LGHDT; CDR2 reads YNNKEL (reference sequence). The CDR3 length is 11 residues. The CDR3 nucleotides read TGTGCCAGCTATATTTCCTACGAGCAGTACTTC. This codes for CASYISYEQYF.

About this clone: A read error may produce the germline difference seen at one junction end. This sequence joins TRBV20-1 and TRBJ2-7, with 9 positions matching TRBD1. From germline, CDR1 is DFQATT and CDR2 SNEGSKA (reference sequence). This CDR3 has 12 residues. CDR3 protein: CSASSRDREENF. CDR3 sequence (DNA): TGCAGTGCTAGTTCCCGGGACAGGGAAGAAAACTTC.

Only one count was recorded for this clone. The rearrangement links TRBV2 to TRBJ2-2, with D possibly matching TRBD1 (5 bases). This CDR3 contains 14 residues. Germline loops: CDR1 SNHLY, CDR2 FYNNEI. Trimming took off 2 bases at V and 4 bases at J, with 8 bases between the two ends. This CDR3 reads CASSERGSTGELFF. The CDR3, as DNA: TGTGCCAGCAGTGAAAGGGGCAGCACCGGGGAGCTGTTTTTT.

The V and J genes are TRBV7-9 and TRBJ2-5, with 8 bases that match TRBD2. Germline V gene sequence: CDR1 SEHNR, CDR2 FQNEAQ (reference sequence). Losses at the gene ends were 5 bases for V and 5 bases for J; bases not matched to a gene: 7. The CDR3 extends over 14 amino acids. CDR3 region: CASSNAPGGETQYF. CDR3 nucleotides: TGTGCCAGCAGCAATGCCCCGGGGGGGGAGACCCAGTACTTC.

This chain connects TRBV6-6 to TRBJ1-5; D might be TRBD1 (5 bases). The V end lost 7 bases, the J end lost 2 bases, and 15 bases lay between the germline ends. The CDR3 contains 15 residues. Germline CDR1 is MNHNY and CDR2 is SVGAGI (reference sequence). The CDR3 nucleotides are TGTGCCAGCAACCTCGCCGGGGGTGGCAATCAGCCCCAGCATTTT. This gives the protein CASNLAGGGNQPQHF.

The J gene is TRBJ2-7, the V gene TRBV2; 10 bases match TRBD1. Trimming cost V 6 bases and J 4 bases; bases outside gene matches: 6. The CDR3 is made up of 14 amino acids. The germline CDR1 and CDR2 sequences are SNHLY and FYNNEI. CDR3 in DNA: TGTGCCAGCAGCGTTGGGACAGGGGCTTACGAGCAGTACTTC. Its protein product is CASSVGTGAYEQYF.

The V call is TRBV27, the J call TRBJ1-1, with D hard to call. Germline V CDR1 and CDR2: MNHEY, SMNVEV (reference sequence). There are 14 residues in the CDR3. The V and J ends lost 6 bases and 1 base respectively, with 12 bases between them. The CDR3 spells CASRIGGRNTEAFF. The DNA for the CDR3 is TGTGCCAGCAGAATTGGAGGACGGAACACTGAAGCTTTCTTT.

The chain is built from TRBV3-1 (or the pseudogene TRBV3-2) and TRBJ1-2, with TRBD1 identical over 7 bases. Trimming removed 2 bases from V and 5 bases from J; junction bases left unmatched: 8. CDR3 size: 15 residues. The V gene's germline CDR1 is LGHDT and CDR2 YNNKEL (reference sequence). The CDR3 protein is CASSQTNQGGYGYTF. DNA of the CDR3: TGTGCCAGCAGCCAAACCAACCAGGGGGGATATGGCTACACCTTC.

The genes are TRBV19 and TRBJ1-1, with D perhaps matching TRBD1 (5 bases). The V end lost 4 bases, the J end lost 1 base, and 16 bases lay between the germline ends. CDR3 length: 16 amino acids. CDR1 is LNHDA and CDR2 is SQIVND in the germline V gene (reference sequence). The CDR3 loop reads CASSTDQQTGNTEAFF. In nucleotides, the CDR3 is TGTGCCAGTAGTACAGACCAGCAAACAGGGAACACTGAAGCTTTCTTT. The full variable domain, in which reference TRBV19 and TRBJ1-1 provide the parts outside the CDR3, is DGGITQSPKYLFRKEGQNVTLSCEQNLNHDAMYWYRQDPGQGLRLIYYSQIVNDFQKGDIAEGYSVSREKKESFPLTVTSAQKNPTAFYLCASSTDQQTGNTEAFFGQGTRLTVV.

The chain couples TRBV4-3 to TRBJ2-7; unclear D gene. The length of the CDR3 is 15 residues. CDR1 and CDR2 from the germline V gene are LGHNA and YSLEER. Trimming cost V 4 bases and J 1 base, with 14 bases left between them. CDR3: CASSPTPRGSYEQYF. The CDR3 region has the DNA TGCGCCAGCAGCCCTACCCCACGAGGTTCCTACGAGCAGTACTTC.

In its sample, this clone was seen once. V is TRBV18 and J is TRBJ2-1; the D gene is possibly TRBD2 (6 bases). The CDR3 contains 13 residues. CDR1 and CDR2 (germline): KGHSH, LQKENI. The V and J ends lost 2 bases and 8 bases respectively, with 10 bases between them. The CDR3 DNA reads TGTGCCAGCTCACCATCAACGGGGGATGAGCAGTTCTTC. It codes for CASSPSTGDEQFF.

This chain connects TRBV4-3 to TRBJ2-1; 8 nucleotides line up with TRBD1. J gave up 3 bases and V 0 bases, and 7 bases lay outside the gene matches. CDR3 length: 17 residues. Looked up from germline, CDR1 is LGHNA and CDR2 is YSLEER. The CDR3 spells CASSQELPGQGYNEQFF. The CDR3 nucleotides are TGCGCCAGCAGCCAAGAATTGCCAGGACAGGGCTACAATGAGCAGTTCTTC.

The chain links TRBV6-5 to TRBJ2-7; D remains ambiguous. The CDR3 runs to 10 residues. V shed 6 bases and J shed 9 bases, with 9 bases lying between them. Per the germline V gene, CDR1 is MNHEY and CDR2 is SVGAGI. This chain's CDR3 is CASSQLVQYF. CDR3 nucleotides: TGTGCCAGCAGCCAGTTGGTGCAGTACTTC.

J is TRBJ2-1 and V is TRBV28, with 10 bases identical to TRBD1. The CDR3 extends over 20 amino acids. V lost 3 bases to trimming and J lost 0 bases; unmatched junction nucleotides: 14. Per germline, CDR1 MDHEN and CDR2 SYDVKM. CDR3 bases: TGTGCCAGCAGTTTTGGTCCCGACAGGGGGCCCGGGAGCTCCTACAATGAGCAGTTCTTC. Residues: CASSFGPDRGPGSSYNEQFF.

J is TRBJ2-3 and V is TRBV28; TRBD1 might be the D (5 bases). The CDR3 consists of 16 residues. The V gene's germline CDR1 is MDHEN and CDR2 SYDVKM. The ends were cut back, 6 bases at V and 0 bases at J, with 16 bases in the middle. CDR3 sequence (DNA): TGTGCCAGCAGACGCGCCTCAGGGTGGAGCACAGATACGCAGTATTTT. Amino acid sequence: CASRRASGWSTDTQYF.